A selection of T cell receptor beta chains follows, all from one sample in a study of early T cells in non-severe SARS-CoV-2 infection. TCRdb called the 5' RACE reads again in MiXCR, with one record for every CDR3 protein. The sample includes over 60,000 distinct CDR3 sequences, roughly 12% of them seen just once. The source material was whole blood, sampled at baseline. Every receptor here comes from an adult who was a healthcare worker with PCR-confirmed SARS-CoV-2 infection or an uninfected control (not recorded which). CDR3s include the opening cysteine and the closing phenylalanine or tryptophan. The D gene is left open where the match is weak. Part of the rows lack a size; the others show once, few, many or a class for expanded clones.

D | J | size | V | DNA | CDR3
- | TRBJ1-1 | - | TRBV4-1 | TGCGCCAGCAGCCATAGCAACACTGAAGCTTTCTTT | CASSHSNTEAFF
TRBD1 | TRBJ1-1 | - | TRBV2 | TGTGCCAGCAGTGACATCCTTCAGGGGGCGAACACTGAAGCTTTCTTT | CASSDILQGANTEAFF
TRBD2 | TRBJ2-5 | - | TRBV28 | TGTGCCAGCAGTGCTACTAGCGGGGGGCAAGAGACCCAGTACTTC | CASSATSGGQETQYF
- | TRBJ2-4 | few | TRBV18 | TGTGCCAGCTCACAGGACAAAAACATTCAGTACTTC | CASSQDKNIQYF
TRBD1 | TRBJ2-5 | few | TRBV11-2 | TGTGCCAGCAGTTCCGAAGGGACAGGGGTGGACTTC | CASSSEGTGVDF
- | TRBJ2-6 | - | TRBV5-1 | TGCGCCAGCAGCCAGCCGGGCGCTGGGGCCAACGTCCTGACTTTC | CASSQPGAGANVLTF
- | TRBJ2-3 | many | TRBV3-1 | TGTGCCAGCAGGCAACAACGACAGCAGTATTTT | CASRQQRQQYF
TRBD1 | TRBJ2-2 | many | TRBV2 | TGTGCCAGCAGACTCGACAGGGGGCGGATCGGGGAGCTGTTTTTT | CASRLDRGRIGELFF
TRBD2 | TRBJ2-3 | few | TRBV5-1 | TGCGCCAGCAGCTTGACTAGCGGGGGCGCAGATACGCAGTATTTT | CASSLTSGGADTQYF
- | TRBJ1-1 | many | TRBV12-3/TRBV12-4 | TGTGCCAGCAGTTTTGCCTGGGGCACTGAAGCTTTCTTT | CASSFAWGTEAFF
- | TRBJ1-1 | - | TRBV20-1 | TGCAGTGCTAACCCCGGAGGGTTGAACACTGAAGCTTTCTTT | CSANPGGLNTEAFF
TRBD1 | TRBJ2-3 | many | TRBV5-6 | TGTGCCAGCAGCTCCCTGGACAGGGGGGACACAGATACGCAGTATTTT | CASSSLDRGDTDTQYF
TRBD2 | TRBJ2-7 | - | TRBV10-2 | TGCGCCAGCAGTGATAGACTAGCGGAGACCGGGCAGTACTTC | CASSDRLAETGQYF
- | TRBJ2-7 | few | TRBV14 | TGTGCCAGCAGCCAAAACCCATACGAGCAGTACTTC | CASSQNPYEQYF
- | TRBJ1-4 | many | TRBV5-1 | TGCGCCAGCAGCGAGACAGCCGGTAATGAAAAACTGTTTTTT | CASSETAGNEKLFF
TRBD2 | TRBJ2-2 | - | TRBV14 | TGTGCCAGCAGCACCCGGACTAGCGGAGGGACCGGGGAGCTGTTTTTT | CASSTRTSGGTGELFF
TRBD2 | TRBJ2-1 | - | TRBV7-2 | TGTGCCAGCAGCCCCCGACTAGCGGAGGCTCGCCGGGAGCAGTTCTTC | CASSPRLAEARREQFF
- | TRBJ2-1 | few | TRBV28 | TGTGCCAGCAGCCCAGATAGGGTTACGGGGAATGAGCAGTTCTTC | CASSPDRVTGNEQFF
- | TRBJ1-6 | many | TRBV7-9 | TGTGCCAGCAGCTTAGAAGGCAGCTCCTATAATTCACCCCTCCACTTT | CASSLEGSSYNSPLHF
- | TRBJ2-3 | - | TRBV19 | TGTGCCAGTAGTATCCAGGCGACAGATACGCAGTATTTT | CASSIQATDTQYF
- | TRBJ1-1 | - | TRBV28 | TGTGCCAGCAGTCCAGGGGACACTGAAGCTTTCTTT | CASSPGDTEAFF
- | TRBJ2-5 | - | TRBV29-1 | TGCAGCGTTGAAGTATTGTCGGGGCCGAGGGAGACCCAGTACTTC | CSVEVLSGPRETQYF
- | TRBJ1-1 | few | TRBV12-3/TRBV12-4 | TGTGCCAGCAGTCCTGGTTTCGAAGCTTTCTTT | CASSPGFEAFF
- | TRBJ1-4 | few | TRBV7-2 | TGTGCCAGCAGCTCCTCTTCCGGGGCTCGGGAAAAACTGTTTTTT | CASSSSSGAREKLFF
- | TRBJ1-3 | few | TRBV20-1 | TGCAGTGCTAGAATTGGAAACACCATATATTTT | CSARIGNTIYF
- | TRBJ2-7 | few | TRBV28 | TGTGCCAGCAGTACACCCTTCGGGGGCGGAAACACCTACGAGCAGTACTTC | CASSTPFGGGNTYEQYF
- | TRBJ1-5 | - | TRBV11-2 | TGTGCCAGCAGCCGCTTACCGGGGGGGGTTAGCAATCAGCCCCAGCATTTT | CASSRLPGGVSNQPQHF
- | TRBJ2-7 | - | TRBV12-3/TRBV12-4 | TGTGCCAGCACCTTCTCGGGACCCTCCTACGAGCAGTACTTC | CASTFSGPSYEQYF
TRBD1 | TRBJ2-2 | medium-sized | TRBV4-3 | TGCGCCAGCAGCCAAGGGACAGGGGATTTGAACACCGGGGAGCTGTTTTTT | CASSQGTGDLNTGELFF
- | TRBJ2-5 | many | TRBV29-1 | TGCAGCGTTGAGTTCACAGGGAAAGAGACCCAGTACTTC | CSVEFTGKETQYF
TRBD1 | TRBJ2-5 | many | TRBV6-6 | TGTGCCAGCAGTCTTCAGGGGGCAGAGACCCAGTACTTC | CASSLQGAETQYF
TRBD1 | TRBJ1-6 | few | TRBV7-9 | TGTGCCAGCAGCTTGGGACAGGGTTTCTATAATTCACCCCTCCATTTT | CASSLGQGFYNSPLHF
TRBD2 | TRBJ2-1 | - | TRBV20-1 | TGCAGTGCTCAAAAAAGCGGGGGAACCTACAATGAGCAGTTCTTC | CSAQKSGGTYNEQFF
TRBD1 | TRBJ2-5 | - | TRBV3-1 | TGTGCCAGCAGCCAATACCTCGGACAGGGGGCGGAGACCCAGTACTTC | CASSQYLGQGAETQYF
- | TRBJ2-5 | few | TRBV12-3/TRBV12-4 | TGTGCCAGCAGTTCGAGCGGGCAAGAGACCCAGTACTTC | CASSSSGQETQYF
- | TRBJ1-2 | - | TRBV11-2 | TGTGCCAGCAGCCGTTTGGGATCCTACTATGGCTACACCTTC | CASSRLGSYYGYTF
TRBD1 | TRBJ2-7 | - | TRBV20-1 | TGCAGTGCTCGAGGGGGCGTGTACGAGCAGTACTTC | CSARGGVYEQYF
- | TRBJ1-1 | few | TRBV28 | TGTGCCAGCAGCACTACAGGGAGGAATAGGGCTTTCTTT | CASSTTGRNRAFF
- | TRBJ1-1 | - | TRBV6-5 | TGTGCCAGCAGTGAATACAGCCTTTTTATGAACACTGAAGCTTTCTTT | CASSEYSLFMNTEAFF
- | TRBJ1-5 | - | TRBV10-1 | TGCGCCAGGGGGGGATGCGGCAATCAGCCCCAGCATTTT | CARGGCGNQPQHF
- | TRBJ2-3 | - | TRBV11-2 | TGTGCCAGCAGCTTAATGCAGAAGGGAGATACGCAGTATTTT | CASSLMQKGDTQYF
- | TRBJ2-7 | many | TRBV20-1 | TGCAGTGCTAGAGATCGCGGCAGAGGGTACGAGCAGTACTTC | CSARDRGRGYEQYF
- | TRBJ2-7 | many | TRBV7-2 | TGTGCCAGCAGCCGACCCAGCGGACGAAGCGAGCAGTACTTC | CASSRPSGRSEQYF
- | TRBJ1-3 | few | TRBV28 | TGTGCCAGCAGTTTGGCCGGGGTTGGAAACACCATATATTTT | CASSLAGVGNTIYF
- | TRBJ1-3 | - | TRBV3-1 | TGTGCCACCAAACAGGGTTCTGGAAACACCATATATTTT | CATKQGSGNTIYF
TRBD1 | TRBJ2-7 | few | TRBV7-8 | TGTGCCAGCAGCTTTTCCTCCCGGGACAGGGACTACGAGCAGTACTTC | CASSFSSRDRDYEQYF
TRBD1 | TRBJ1-1 | - | TRBV11-2 | TGTGCCAGCAGCTTGGGGACAGGGGGCTTCGACACTGAAGCTTTCTTT | CASSLGTGGFDTEAFF
TRBD1 | TRBJ1-2 | few | TRBV7-2 | TGTGCCAGCTCAGACAGGGGGCGGACCTATGGCTACACCTTC | CASSDRGRTYGYTF
TRBD1 | TRBJ1-1 | few | TRBV28 | TGTGCCAGCACCCCAGACAGGGTCTTGAACACTGAAGCTTTCTTT | CASTPDRVLNTEAFF
- | TRBJ1-1 | few | TRBV20-1 | TGCAGTGCTCAAGAGAGGCAATGGGAGAACACTGAAGCTTTCTTT | CSAQERQWENTEAFF